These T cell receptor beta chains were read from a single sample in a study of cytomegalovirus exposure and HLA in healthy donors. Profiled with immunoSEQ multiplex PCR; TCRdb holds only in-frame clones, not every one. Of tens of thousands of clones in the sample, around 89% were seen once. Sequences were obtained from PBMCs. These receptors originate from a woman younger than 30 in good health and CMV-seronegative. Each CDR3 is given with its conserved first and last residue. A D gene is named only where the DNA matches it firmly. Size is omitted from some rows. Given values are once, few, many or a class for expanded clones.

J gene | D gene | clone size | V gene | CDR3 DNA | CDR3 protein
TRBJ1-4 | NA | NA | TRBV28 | TGTGCCAGCAGTTTTGGAGGATCAACTAATGAAAAACTGTTTTTT | CASSFGGSTNEKLFF
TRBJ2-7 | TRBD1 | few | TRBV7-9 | TGTGCCAGCAGCTCGAGCCAACCGGGACAGGGATCCTACGAGCAGTACTTC | CASSSSQPGQGSYEQYF
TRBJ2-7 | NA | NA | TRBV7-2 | TGTGCCAGCAGCTTAGTGGGGAGCTCCTACGAGCAGTACTTC | CASSLVGSSYEQYF
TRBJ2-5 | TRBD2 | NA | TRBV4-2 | TGTGCCAGCAGCCAAAATCTAGCGGGAGGGGAGACCCAGTACTTC | CASSQNLAGGETQYF
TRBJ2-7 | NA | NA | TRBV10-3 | TGTGCCATCCGGGACAATTTAGGCGAGCAGTACTTC | CAIRDNLGEQYF
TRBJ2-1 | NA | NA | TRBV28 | TGTGCCAGCAGCCTCGACAGGTGGGCGCAGTTCTTC | CASSLDRWAQFF
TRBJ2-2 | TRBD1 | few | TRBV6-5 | TGTGCCAGCGCGGGACAGGGCCCCGGGGAGCTGTTTTTT | CASAGQGPGELFF
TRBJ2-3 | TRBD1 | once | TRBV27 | TGTGCCAGCAGTTCTCGGGACAGCGCAGATACGCAGTATTTT | CASSSRDSADTQYF
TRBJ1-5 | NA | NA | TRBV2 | TGTGCCGTCGTATCGGGGGTGGATCAGCCCCAGCATTTT | CAVVSGVDQPQHF
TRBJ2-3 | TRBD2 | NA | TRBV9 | TGTGCCAGCAGCGTAAATCCGACTAGCGGGATAGGAACAGATACGCAGTATTTT | CASSVNPTSGIGTDTQYF
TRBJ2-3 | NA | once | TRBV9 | TGTGCCAGCAGCGTAGACCCAGGGGGCACAGATACGCAGTATTTT | CASSVDPGGTDTQYF
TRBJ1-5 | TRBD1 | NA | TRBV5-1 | TGCGCCAGCAGCTTGTATCAGGGGGCAACTCAGCCCCAGCATTTT | CASSLYQGATQPQHF
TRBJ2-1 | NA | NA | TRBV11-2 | TGTGCCAGCAGCTTCGGACAGTACAATGAGCAGTTCTTC | CASSFGQYNEQFF
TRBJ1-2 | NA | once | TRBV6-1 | TGTGCCAGCAGTCTTCAAAACCCCGGGACATCTGGCTACACCTTC | CASSLQNPGTSGYTF
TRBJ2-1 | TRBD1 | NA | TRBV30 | TGTGCCTGGGGGACAGGGATAACCTACAATGAGCAGTTCTTC | CAWGTGITYNEQFF
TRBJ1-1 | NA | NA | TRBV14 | TGTGCCAGCAGCCAAGGCAGGGCAAGGTTGGCTTTCTTT | CASSQGRARLAFF
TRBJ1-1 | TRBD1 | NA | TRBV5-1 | TGCGCCAGCAGCTCAGGGGGCAGTTTCCCTGAAGCTTTCTTT | CASSSGGSFPEAFF
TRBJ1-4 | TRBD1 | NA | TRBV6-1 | TGTGCCAGCAGTGAGCTACCGGGACAGGGGGATGAAAAACTGTTTTTT | CASSELPGQGDEKLFF
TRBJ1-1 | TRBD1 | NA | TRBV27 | TGTGCCAGCAGCCCGAGGACAGGGGGCACTGAAGCTTTCTTT | CASSPRTGGTEAFF
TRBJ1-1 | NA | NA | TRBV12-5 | TGTGCTAGTGGTGGAACAGGGTCGGGGATGGCTTTCTTT | CASGGTGSGMAFF
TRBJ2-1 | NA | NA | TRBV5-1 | TGCGCCAGCAGCCAAGCCCATGAGCAGTTCTTC | CASSQAHEQFF
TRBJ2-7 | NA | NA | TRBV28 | TGTGCCAGCAGTTCCGGGACACGAATCTGGGAGCAGTACTTC | CASSSGTRIWEQYF
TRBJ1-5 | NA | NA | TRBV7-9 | TGTGCCAGCAGCTTATCCAGGGATCAGCCCCAGCATTTT | CASSLSRDQPQHF
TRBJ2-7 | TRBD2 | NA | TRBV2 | TGTGCCAGCAGTGTCTCGGCTAGCGGGAGAGGGGAGTACGAGCAGTACTTC | CASSVSASGRGEYEQYF
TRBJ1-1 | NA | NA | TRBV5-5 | TGTGCCAGCAGCTTGGGTGGGGCGGACACTGAAGCTTTCTTT | CASSLGGADTEAFF
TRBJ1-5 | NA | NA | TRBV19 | TGTGCCAGTAGTATGACTCTGCGGAGGGGCCATCAGCCCCAGCATTTT | CASSMTLRRGHQPQHF
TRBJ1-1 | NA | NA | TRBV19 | TGTGCCAGTAGTATTGTGGACAGGAACACTGAAGCTTTCTTT | CASSIVDRNTEAFF
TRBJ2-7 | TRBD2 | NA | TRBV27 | TGTGCCAGCAGTTTACTTACTAGCGGGAGCTACGAGCAGTACTTC | CASSLLTSGSYEQYF
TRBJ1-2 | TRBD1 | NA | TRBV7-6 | TGTGCCAGCAGCTTAGGCGGACAGGGGAATGGCTACACCTTC | CASSLGGQGNGYTF
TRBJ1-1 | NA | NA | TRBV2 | TGTGCCAGCAAACCCCGGGATCCCCTGAACACTGAAGCTTTCTTT | CASKPRDPLNTEAFF
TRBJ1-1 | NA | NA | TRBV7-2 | TGTGCCAGCAGCCCGTACACAGGGACGGGAACTGAAGCTTTCTTT | CASSPYTGTGTEAFF
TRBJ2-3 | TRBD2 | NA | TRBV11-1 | TGTGCCAGCAGCTTAACGCTAGCGGGAGTAGAAGATACGCAGTATTTT | CASSLTLAGVEDTQYF
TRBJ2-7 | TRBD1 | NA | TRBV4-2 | TGTGCCAGCAGCCAGGGTTCAGGTGGGGACAGGGGGTTCTACGAGCAGTACTTC | CASSQGSGGDRGFYEQYF
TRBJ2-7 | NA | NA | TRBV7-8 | TGTGCCAGCAGCTTAAGGGGTTGGCAGGGCTACGAGCAGTACTTC | CASSLRGWQGYEQYF
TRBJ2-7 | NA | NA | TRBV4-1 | TGCGCCAGCAGCCTAACGGGGGCCTACGAGCAGTACTTC | CASSLTGAYEQYF
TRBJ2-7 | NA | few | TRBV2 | TGTGCCAGCAGCCCATTTTGGACTGCCCTGGAGCAGTACTTC | CASSPFWTALEQYF
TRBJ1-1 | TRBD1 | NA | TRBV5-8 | TGTGCCAGCACTCGACAGGGCTTGAACACTGAAGCTTTCTTT | CASTRQGLNTEAFF
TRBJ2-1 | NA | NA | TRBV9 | TGTGCCAGCAGCGCGCAGGGGCTAGTTATCGATGAGCAGTTCTTC | CASSAQGLVIDEQFF
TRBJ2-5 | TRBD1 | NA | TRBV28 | TGTGCCAGCAGTTTATTCACGGGACAGGCAAAAGAGACCCAGTACTTC | CASSLFTGQAKETQYF
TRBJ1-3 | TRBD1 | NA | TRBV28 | TGTGCCAGCATCCCACAGGGGGCGCCTGGAAACACCATATATTTT | CASIPQGAPGNTIYF
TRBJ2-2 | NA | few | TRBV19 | TGTGCCACTAAACAGGGTGGCGGGGAGCTGTTTTTT | CATKQGGGELFF